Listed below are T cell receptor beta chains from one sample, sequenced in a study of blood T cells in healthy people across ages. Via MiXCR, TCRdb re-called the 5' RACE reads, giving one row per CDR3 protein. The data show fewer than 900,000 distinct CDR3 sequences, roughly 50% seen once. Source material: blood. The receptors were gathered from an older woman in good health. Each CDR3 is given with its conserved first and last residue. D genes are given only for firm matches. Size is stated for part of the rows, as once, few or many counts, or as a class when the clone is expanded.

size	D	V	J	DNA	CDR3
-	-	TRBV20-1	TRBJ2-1	TGCAGTGCCCCCGGGATACTCTACAATGAGCAGTTCTTC	CSAPGILYNEQFF
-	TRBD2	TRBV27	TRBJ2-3	TGTGCCAGCAGTCCGAGCGGGAGGAGTCCAGATACGCAGTATTTT	CASSPSGRSPDTQYF
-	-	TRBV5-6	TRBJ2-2	TGTGCCAGCAGGAGGGCCCCGGGCACCGGGGAGCTGTTTTTT	CASRRAPGTGELFF
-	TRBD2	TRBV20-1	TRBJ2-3	TGCAGTGCTAGAGATGACGGGCCGGGAGGGGCCAGTAGGGATACGCAGTATTTT	CSARDDGPGGASRDTQYF
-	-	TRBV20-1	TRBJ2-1	TGCAGTGCGACCTACAGGGTAGCGAATGAGCAGTTCTTC	CSATYRVANEQFF
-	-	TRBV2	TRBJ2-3	TGTGCCAGCAGTGGGCTAGCACGGACGCGGTATTTT	CASSGLARTRYF
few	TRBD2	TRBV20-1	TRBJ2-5	TGCAGTGCGATGACGGGAGGGCCCGAGACCCAGTACTTC	CSAMTGGPETQYF
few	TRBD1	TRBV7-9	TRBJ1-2	TGTGCCAGCAGCTGGGACAGGGGTGGCTACACCTTC	CASSWDRGGYTF
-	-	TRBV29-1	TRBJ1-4	TGCAGCGTGTGGGGGCCGTACAATGAAAGACTGTTTTTT	CSVWGPYNERLFF
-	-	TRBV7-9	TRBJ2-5	TGTGCCAGCAGCCGCGTGGCACCAGTCCAAGAGACCCAGTACTTC	CASSRVAPVQETQYF
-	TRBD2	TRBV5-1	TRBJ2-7	TGCACCAGCAGCGATGCCGGGACTAGCGGGAGAGCCTACGAGCAGTACTTC	CTSSDAGTSGRAYEQYF
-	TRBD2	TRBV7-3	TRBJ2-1	TGTGCCAGCAGCTCTCTCCCGGGCGGGAGCTCCTACAATGAGCAGTTCTTC	CASSSLPGGSSYNEQFF
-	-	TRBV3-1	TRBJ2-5	TGTGCCAGCAGCCACCCCCGGGGTCGGGAGCGGGAGACCCAGTACTTC	CASSHPRGRERETQYF
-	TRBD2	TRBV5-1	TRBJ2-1	TGCGCCAGCAGCGCGGGGAGGGCCTCTTCCTACAATGAGCAGTTCTTC	CASSAGRASSYNEQFF
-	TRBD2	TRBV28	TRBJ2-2	TGTGCCAGCAGCTCCTCCGGGAGGAGGGGCGGGGAGCTGTTTTTT	CASSSSGRRGGELFF
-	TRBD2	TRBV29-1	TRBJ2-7	TGCAGCGTTGTGGGGACTAGCGGGAACTACAATGAGCAGTACTTC	CSVVGTSGNYNEQYF
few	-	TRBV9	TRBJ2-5	TGTGCCAGCAGCCGAGACTACCTAGAGACCCAGTACTTC	CASSRDYLETQYF
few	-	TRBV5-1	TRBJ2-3	TGCGCCAGCAGCTTCGGACCGGCCGAAGATACGCAGTATTTT	CASSFGPAEDTQYF
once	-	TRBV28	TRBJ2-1	TGTGCCAGCAGTTTATTAGGGCATGAGCAGTTCTTC	CASSLLGHEQFF
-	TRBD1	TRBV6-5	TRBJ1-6	TGTGCCAGCGGTCGACAGGGGAGCTCCTATAATTCACCCCTCCACTTT	CASGRQGSSYNSPLHF
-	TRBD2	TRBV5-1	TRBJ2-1	TGCACCAGCAACTTAGCGGGAGGGCTAGCCAATGAGCAGTTCTTC	CTSNLAGGLANEQFF
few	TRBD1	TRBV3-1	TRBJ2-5	TGTGCCAGCAGCCGCCGACAGGGAACTTTCCAAGAGACCCAGTACTTC	CASSRRQGTFQETQYF
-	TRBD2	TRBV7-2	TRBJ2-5	TGTGCCAGCAGCTTAGGGCTAGCGGGGTTGGTAGAGACCCAGTACTTC	CASSLGLAGLVETQYF
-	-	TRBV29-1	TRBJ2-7	TGCAGCGTTGCTGGGGCCGATGACTCCTACGAGCAGTACTTC	CSVAGADDSYEQYF
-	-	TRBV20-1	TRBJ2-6	TGCAGTGCTACGTCTGCCACCTCTGGGGCCAACGTCCTGACTTTC	CSATSATSGANVLTF
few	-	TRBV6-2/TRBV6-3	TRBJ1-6	TGTGCCAGCAGTCGTCTAGATTCACCCCTCCACTTT	CASSRLDSPLHF
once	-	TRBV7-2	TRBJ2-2	TGTGCCAGCAGCTTACGGCAGGCGGACACCGGGGAGCTGTTTTTT	CASSLRQADTGELFF
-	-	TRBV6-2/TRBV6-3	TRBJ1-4	TGTGCCAGCAGTTACGGCAATGAAAAACTGTTTTTT	CASSYGNEKLFF
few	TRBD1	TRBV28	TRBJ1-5	TGTGCCAGCAGTTTGACAGGGGATAGCAATCAGCCCCAGCATTTT	CASSLTGDSNQPQHF
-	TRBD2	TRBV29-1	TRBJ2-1	TGCAGCGCCGAGGGACTAGCGGGAGCCGAAAGCTCCTACAATGAGCAGTTCTTC	CSAEGLAGAESSYNEQFF
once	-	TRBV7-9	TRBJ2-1	TGTGCCAGCAGCTTAGACACTGGTTTCTACAATGAGCAGTTCTTC	CASSLDTGFYNEQFF
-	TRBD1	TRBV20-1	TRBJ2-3	TGCAGTGGTGCAGGGGGTAGCACAGATACGCAGTATTTT	CSGAGGSTDTQYF
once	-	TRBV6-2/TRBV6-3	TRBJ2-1	TGTGCCAGCAGTGGACCGGGACATTCTCAGTTCTTC	CASSGPGHSQFF